This T cell receptor beta chain was recorded in a study of cytomegalovirus exposure and HLA in healthy donors (TCRdb year 2017). For the wider study: According to an earlier analysis of 587 of the donors, some 170 million T cells yielded 117 million unique TCR beta sequences and 276 Gb of sequence data. About 280 gigabases of sequencing data and 78 million or so unique TCR sequences were included in an early release covering roughly 600 HLA-typed donors. Of the 300 to 400 genotyped donors, over 70% fell in the genetic ancestry cluster associated with self-reported Caucasian donors. The study was designed to test whether signatures of past pathogen exposure could be identified by cataloging public T cell receptors. Using immunosequencing, the study profiled T cell repertoires from approximately 700 subjects and related those repertoires to cytomegalovirus serostatus. Besides the first cohort of hundreds of subjects, a separate validation cohort made up of about 120 different subjects was used. High-throughput TCR immunosequencing, statistical association of individual TCRs with disease status, and machine learning were combined to predict cytomegalovirus infection status. A later analysis re-analyzed previously published TCR beta repertoires from several hundred donors and added high-resolution HLA genotyping to study TCR occurrence patterns. In the later analysis, no new phenotypic data were used to find candidate immune exposures; instead, reliance was placed on TCR beta sequences and their occurrence across donors. In an earlier analysis of a few hundred of the donors, high-throughput TCR beta sequencing was used to judge whether each TCR beta V gene segment behaved as functional or pseudogenic. Alongside the repertoire data, information on donor age, sex, ethnicity and CMV serostatus was compiled. A later genetic analysis took genome-wide SNP genotypes for about three fifths of the 666 donors and used that subset as a discovery cohort. Every discovery cohort repertoire had been produced on one sequencing platform. HLA typing included class I and class II loci at four-digit resolution. The number of typed donors differed by locus: 629-630 for A, B, C, DRB1 and DQB1; some 500 for DQA1; 606 for DPA1; and roughly 490 for DPB1. Four or five DR-DQ haplotypes were handled as single units for association and clustering because linkage in the cohort was strong. Among 300 to 450 genotyped donors of the cohort, an average of about 240,000 unique TCR beta nucleotide sequences were sequenced per donor, 15% to 20% of them non-productive. What the work shows at the level of the full study, not this receptor alone: A later analysis found that most CMV-associated TCR beta chains appeared HLA-restricted, with HLA associations seemingly driven largely by CMV exposure. A further reported finding was that TCR beta sequences accurately predicted the HLA-A and HLA-B alleles for most subjects in the first cohort. In a later analysis, TCR association rates were found to vary across HLA loci, with the most associated TCRs seen for DRB1 alleles and the fewest for HLA-C alleles. An earlier analysis of approximately 570 of the donors showed that most TCR beta V segments appeared in productive rearrangements either about 87% or about 30% of the time, which broadly matched IMGT annotations. When HLA alleles, especially DR and DQ, strongly co-occurred, TCR associations were difficult to assign to individual alleles. The classifier was reported to diagnose cytomegalovirus status with high specificity and sensitivity in both the original cohort and the validation cohort. CMV serostatus was the only immune exposure information available for the cohort. Correlated functional status among segregating V segments might reflect linkage disequilibrium, but an unknown experimental factor could not be ruled out. V-gene and J-gene trimming of TCR beta chains was associated with a missense DCLRE1C variant in a later genetic analysis, and the association was replicated in an independent cohort. The sequencing pipeline was judged likely to have produced a cluster of highly shared sequence variants as a technical artifact. A later analysis found that HLA-associated TCR beta chains were more clonally expanded and had lower generation probabilities than equally common non-associated chains. In vitro tests confirmed that a few of the cytomegalovirus-associated TCR beta chains recognize cytomegalovirus antigens. The cohort was sequenced for TCR beta chains only, and without alpha or paired-chain data the features that could be detected were limited. The study listed 150 to 200 TCR beta chains as associated with cytomegalovirus. Across donors, most TCR sequences were observed very rarely, whereas some public TCRs were present in many individuals. Because HLA typing was missing for some donors at each locus, association tests included only the typed subset. Presence/absence analyses assumed roughly uniform sequencing depth across donors, an assumption that may not hold. A later analysis associated around 16,000 TCR beta sequences with specific HLA alleles at a false discovery rate of 0.05. The authors suggested that the approach could potentially be extended to other disease states and immunological phenotypes. According to a later analysis, parvovirus B19, influenza, CMV and Epstein-Barr virus appeared linked to several top co-occurrence clusters. A later genetic analysis reported fewer N-insertions in productive TCRs among donors in an Asian-associated ancestry cluster than the roughly 620-donor mean. The earlier analysis of 587 of the donors excluded seventeen rarely observed V segments, including chromosome 9 orphons, because counts were too low.

Worth noting for this clone: Its target antigen remains unknown. The record has no base qualities; no much larger clone is one base away.

In total, 500 to 700 healthy bone marrow donors made up the cohort. At the time of sampling, all cohort members were nominally healthy, though unrecorded immune exposures were likely present. CMV serostatus was recorded as positive for some 300 and negative for about 50% of the 666 cohort members, whereas no CMV serostatus was recorded for the donor in question. Each donor provided a peripheral blood sample, and peripheral blood mononuclear cells were used for TCR beta sequencing. Genomic DNA extraction from the blood cell samples was performed with the Qiagen DNeasy Blood Extraction Kit. The receptor library was made with the immunoSEQ multiplex PCR assay. For the multiplex PCR, a mixture combining 60 forward primers for TCR Vbeta segments and 13 reverse primers for TCR Jbeta segments was used. Amplification of the CDR3 region of rearranged TCR beta genes was performed with a multiplex PCR assay on genomic DNA. The Illumina HiSeq System was used to sequence the amplified TCR beta libraries as 87-base-pair reads. For the original study's pipeline: A later analysis counted about 82 million unique TCR beta chains across the roughly 700 repertoires, and some 11 million of these chains were shared by at least two donors. Raw reads were error-corrected and collapsed into unique sequences by a nearest-neighbor algorithm in which closely related sequences were merged to remove PCR and sequencing errors. CDR3 sequences were aligned to IMGT reference sequences to assign V, D and J gene segments. For a sequence to be retained, at least a six-nucleotide match to both a V gene segment and a J gene segment was required. A rearrangement counted as productive if the CDR3 had no stop codons and remained in frame with V and J, and every other rearrangement counted as non-productive. CDR3 was defined according to IMGT convention as the region running from the second conserved V-encoded cysteine to the conserved J-encoded phenylalanine. In an earlier analysis of 550 to 650 of the donors, sequences lacking an unambiguous match to a single V gene segment were excluded. An earlier analysis of 587 of the donors classified V segments as functional when productive rearrangements were above 56.7% and as segregating when the standard deviation between donors was above 5%. A statistical classification framework was developed to diagnose cytomegalovirus status using the catalog of TCR beta chain sequences. A later analysis assigned V and J genes by comparing TCR nucleotide sequences with IMGT/GENE-DB human TR gene sequences. The TCRdist pipeline was used in a later analysis to assign CDR3 sequences and most-parsimonious VDJ recombination scenarios. In a later analysis, each TCR beta chain was defined by its CDR3 amino acid sequence together with its V-gene family, and reads lacking a unique V-gene family were excluded. As a way to deal with suspected cross-contamination and a sequencing artifact, a later analysis dropped roughly 620 nucleotide sequences that were highly shared and had low generation probability. In a later analysis, a clonal expansion index was calculated for each public chain from normalized within-repertoire ranks of inferred template counts. A later analysis computed generation probabilities with a VDJ recombination model fitted to out-of-frame rearrangements, and checked the results against IGoR. A later analysis scored TCR-TCR, TCR-HLA and TCR-CMV co-occurrence with hypergeometric tests, applying a repertoire-size bias correction to TCR pairs. A later analysis estimated false discovery rates by permuting HLA or CMV assignments 20 times. In a later analysis, co-occurring TCRs were grouped with DBSCAN, and TCRdist sequence similarity was added when clustering was performed within HLA-allele-positive subsets. Repertoires with fewer than 30,000 or more than 120,000 public chains, plus five repertoires with anomalous nucleotide sharing, were excluded from co-occurrence clustering. TCRdb carries this immuneACCESS record with in-frame sequences only. Its versions omit some clonotypes, under half of them owing to an unresolved V gene in the studies checked, with the rest unexplained. The D gene and trimming were derived from the DNA, and the V and J assignments and clone size from that table. The sample yields 100,000 or so clones; roughly 60% were counted once. Jointly, the top ten make up over 4% of the sample.

This TCR came from a human donor in good health. The sample consisted of PBMCs.

The bases read TGTGCCAGCAGTTACTCGACAGGGGGAGGCTACGAGCAGTACTTC. This is translated as CASSYSTGGGYEQYF. The rearrangement combines TRBV6-5 with TRBJ2-7; TRBD1 lines up with 9 middle nucleotides. The CDR3 spans 15 residues, from the cysteine through the phenylalanine. Only CDR3 DNA remains: 45 bases, in frame from the first base. V has 0 bases trimmed and J has 3 bases trimmed; junction bases matching no gene number 3. CDR1 and CDR2 are drawn from the germline V gene: MNHEY, SVGAGI.